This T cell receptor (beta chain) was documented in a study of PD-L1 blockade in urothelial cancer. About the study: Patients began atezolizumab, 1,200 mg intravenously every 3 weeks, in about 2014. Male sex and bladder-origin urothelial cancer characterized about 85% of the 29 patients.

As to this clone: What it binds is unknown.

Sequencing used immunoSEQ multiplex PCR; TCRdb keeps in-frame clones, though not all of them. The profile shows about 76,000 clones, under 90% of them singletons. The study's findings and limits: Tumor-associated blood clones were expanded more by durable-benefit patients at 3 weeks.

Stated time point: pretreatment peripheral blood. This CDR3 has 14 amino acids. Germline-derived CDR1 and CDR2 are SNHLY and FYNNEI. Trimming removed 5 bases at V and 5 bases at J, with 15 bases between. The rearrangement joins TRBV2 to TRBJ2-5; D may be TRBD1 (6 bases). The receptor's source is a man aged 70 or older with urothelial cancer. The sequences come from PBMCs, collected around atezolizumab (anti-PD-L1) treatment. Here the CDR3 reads CASSRDTAWETQYF. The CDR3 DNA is TGTGCCAGCAGTCGGGACACCGCTTGGGAGACCCAGTACTTC.